Shown below are 32 T cell receptor beta chains from a single sample sequenced in a study of blood T cell repertoires in COVID-19. The assay was immunoSEQ multiplex PCR, and TCRdb's table has in-frame clones only and misses some. This sample has 130,000 or so clones; 84% occur once, and the top ten carry roughly 3.4%. The specimen was PBMCs or T cells enriched from blood (not recorded which). All receptors derive from a woman aged 45-65 years with acute COVID-19.

This clone was observed a few times. The gene calls are TRBV6-1 and TRBJ2-1; D possibly corresponds to TRBD2 (5 bases). Between the trimmed V and J ends, which lost 1 base and 3 bases, there was a span of 10 bases. The CDR3 totals 15 residues. Germline CDR1 MNHNS, CDR2 SASEGT. The CDR3 loop is CASSEGRWLYNEQFF. CDR3 DNA: TGTGCCAGCAGTGAAGGGAGGTGGCTCTACAATGAGCAGTTCTTC.

The chain employs TRBV15 and TRBJ2-3, with D maybe TRBD1 (6 bases). The CDR3 covers 15 residues. Germline-derived CDR1 and CDR2 are LNHNV and YYDKDF (reference sequence). V was clipped by 1 base and J by 2 bases, with 10 bases between them. In DNA, the CDR3 is TGTGCCACCAGCAGAGGTGGGGGCCTCACAGATACGCAGTATTTT. This gives the protein CATSRGGGLTDTQYF. Looking up the rest from reference TRBV15 and TRBJ2-3 gives the full variable domain: DAMVIQNPRYQVTQFGKPVTLSCSQTLNHNVMYWYQQKSSQAPKLLFHYYDKDFNNEADTPDNFQSRRPNTSFCFLDIRSPGLGDTAMYLCATSRGGGLTDTQYFGPGTRLTVL.

This chain links TRBV5-1 with TRBJ1-1; TRBD1 is a possible D gene (5 bases). There are 14 residues in the CDR3. Germline V gene sequence: CDR1 SGHRS, CDR2 YFSETQ. V was trimmed by 3 bases and J by 2 bases, leaving 11 bases between them. CDR3 sequence: CASSSQGFNTEAFF. In DNA form, the CDR3 reads TGCGCCAGCAGCTCCCAGGGTTTTAACACTGAAGCTTTCTTT.

The rearrangement uses TRBV18 and TRBJ2-5; 11 bases align to TRBD2. Germline CDR1 and CDR2: KGHSH and LQKENI. CDR3 length: 18 amino acids. J was trimmed by 2 bases and V by 6 bases; bases with no gene match: 14. The CDR3 sequence: CASSQMAPGLAEQETQYF. Written as DNA, the CDR3 is TGTGCCAGCTCCCAAATGGCTCCGGGACTAGCGGAACAAGAGACCCAGTACTTC.

This clone was seen only once. V usage is TRBV10-3 and J usage is TRBJ1-2; the D gene is possibly TRBD1 (5 bases). The CDR3 consists of 12 residues. Trimming shortened V by 5 bases and J by 4 bases, and 8 bases separated the two germline ends. Per the germline V gene, CDR1 is ENHRY and CDR2 is SYGVKD. The CDR3 region has the DNA TGTGCCATCAGTCAGGGAACCTATGGCTACACCTTC. The encoded protein is CAISQGTYGYTF.

The chain couples TRBV18 to TRBJ2-1, with 12 positions matching TRBD2. V lost 5 bases to trimming and J lost 6 bases; unmatched junction nucleotides: 8. Germline CDR1 reads KGHSH; CDR2 reads LQKENI. CDR3 length equals 16 residues. The CDR3 DNA reads as TGTGCCAGCTCAACCCTAGCGGGAGGGCCGCTCAATGAGCAGTTCTTC. As protein: CASSTLAGGPLNEQFF.

V is TRBV29-1 and J is TRBJ1-2; tentative D call: TRBD1 (5 bases). The CDR3 totals 15 residues. Germline-derived CDR1 and CDR2 are SQVTM and ANQGSEA. V lost 5 bases and J 6 bases, leaving 22 bases between the germline ends. CDR3 sequence reads: CSVLEETGWGDGYTF. The DNA for the CDR3 is TGCAGCGTTCTAGAAGAGACCGGCTGGGGGGATGGCTACACCTTC.

This rearrangement joins TRBV18 to TRBJ2-1; D possibly corresponds to TRBD1 (5 bases). Between the trimmed V and J ends, which lost 3 bases and 0 bases, there was a span of 21 bases. This CDR3 contains 19 residues. Germline V gives CDR1 KGHSH, CDR2 LQKENI. The CDR3 DNA sequence: TGTGCCAGCTCACCCGCAGGCAGGGTGATCCCGAGCTCCTACAATGAGCAGTTCTTC. Encoded protein: CASSPAGRVIPSSYNEQFF.

J is TRBJ1-1 and V is TRBV10-3; 9 bases are shared with TRBD1. This CDR3 contains 16 residues. The J segment lost 10 bases and the V segment lost 0 bases, leaving 12 bases of the junction unmatched. Germline loops: CDR1 ENHRY, CDR2 SYGVKD. The CDR3 DNA sequence: TGTGCCATCAGTGAGTCGAAACAGGGGGCGCGGTCGTTAGCTTTCTTT. Translation gives CAISESKQGARSLAFF.

V is TRBV6-6 and J is TRBJ1-3, with D perhaps matching TRBD1 (5 bases). Trimming cost V 0 bases and J 1 base, with 7 bases left between them. Germline CDR1 is MNHNY and CDR2 is SVGAGI (reference sequence). The CDR3 length is 15 residues. CDR3 coding DNA: TGTGCCAGCAGTTACTCGGAGGGGTCTGGAAACACCATATATTTT. Translation gives CASSYSEGSGNTIYF.

This chain joins TRBV2 and TRBJ1-2, with a possible D match to TRBD1 (5 bases). V lost 6 bases and J lost 7, with 18 bases in between. The germline gives CDR1 SNHLY, CDR2 FYNNEI. This CDR3 region has 14 residues. In nucleotides, the CDR3 is TGTGCCAGCAGCCAGAACATAGGGGCTCGTGGCTACACCTTC. Residues: CASSQNIGARGYTF.

In this sample, this clone turned up a few times. This chain uses TRBV15 with TRBJ2-6; D not certain. Trimming cost V 6 bases and J 0 bases, with 12 bases left between them. CDR1 LNHNV and CDR2 YYDKDF come from the germline V gene (reference sequence). This CDR3 has 16 amino acids. The CDR3 sequence is CATSRSLYSGANVLTF. CDR3 sequence (DNA): TGTGCCACCAGTAGATCCCTCTACTCTGGGGCCAACGTCCTGACTTTC.

J is TRBJ2-6 and V is TRBV3-1 (or the pseudogene TRBV3-2); 8 nucleotides match TRBD2. Germline CDR1 is LGHDT and CDR2 is YNNKEL (reference sequence). V was pared by 0 bases and J by 2 bases, with 15 bases of the junction left unmatched. The CDR3 contains 21 residues. CDR3 amino acids: CASSQDSLAGRPDPGANVLTF. In DNA form, the CDR3 reads TGTGCCAGCAGCCAAGACTCCCTAGCGGGCCGCCCGGACCCTGGGGCCAACGTCCTGACTTTC.

The chain employs TRBV27 and TRBJ2-5; D call uncertain. CDR1 MNHEY and CDR2 SMNVEV come from the germline V gene (reference sequence). Between the trimmed V and J ends, which lost 5 bases and 1 base, there was a span of 14 bases. CDR3 length: 15 amino acids. CDR3 coding DNA: TGTGCCAGCAGTCCTCAGGCCCCCGCCCAAGAGACCCAGTACTTC. Translating it yields CASSPQAPAQETQYF.

The rearrangement links TRBV2 to TRBJ2-2; weak D call: TRBD1 (6 bases). The CDR3 totals 14 residues. From germline, CDR1 is SNHLY and CDR2 FYNNEI. V lost 7 bases, J lost 4 bases, and 13 bases lay in between. In DNA, the CDR3 is TGTGCCAGCAATACTGGGACATCCACCGGGGAGCTGTTTTTT. Translating it yields CASNTGTSTGELFF. Together with reference TRBV2 and TRBJ2-2, the CDR3 gives the full variable domain: EPEVTQTPSHQVTQMGQEVILRCVPISNHLYFYWYRQILGQKVEFLVSFYNNEISEKSEIFDDQFSVERPDGSNFTLKIRSTKLEDSAMYFCASNTGTSTGELFFGEGSRLTVL.

J is TRBJ1-2 and V is TRBV19; 9 nucleotides agree with TRBD1. CDR1 and CDR2 (germline): LNHDA, SQIVND (reference sequence). The CDR3 covers 15 residues. V gave up 6 bases and J gave up 5 bases; unmatched junction bases: 10. DNA for the CDR3: TGTGCCAGTAGGGAAGCGACAGGGGGTTCGTATGGCTACACCTTC. It encodes CASREATGGSYGYTF.

This chain connects TRBV3-1 (or the pseudogene TRBV3-2) to TRBJ2-1; the match to TRBD2 covers 11 bases. The CDR3 spans 20 residues. V was clipped by 1 base and J by 2 bases; unmatched bases: 13. Germline CDR1 LGHDT, CDR2 YNNKEL (reference sequence). DNA of the CDR3: TGTGCCAGCAGCCAAGTGTTTTTGACTAGCGGGGACCATACCTACAATGAGCAGTTCTTC. Protein: CASSQVFLTSGDHTYNEQFF.

In regard to this clone: Different DNA sequences within this sample yield the same CDR3. The V call is TRBV5-8, the J call TRBJ2-3; D gene uncertain. The CDR3 runs to 12 residues. The germline V gene encodes CDR1 SGHTS and CDR2 YDEGEE. The ends were cut back, 2 bases at V and 6 bases at J, with 7 bases in the middle. CDR3 nucleotides: TGTGCCAGCAGCTTAAGAGCGGATACGCAGTATTTT. This encodes CASSLRADTQYF.

The chain is built from TRBV10-3 and TRBJ2-1, with 10 bases identical to TRBD2. Germline V gene sequence: CDR1 ENHRY, CDR2 SYGVKD. The V segment lost 3 bases and the J segment 5 bases; nucleotides outside the gene matches: 7. The CDR3 spans 16 residues. For the CDR3, the DNA is TGTGCCATCAGTGACACCGGACTAGCGGCTGACAATGAGCAGTTCTTC. It specifies CAISDTGLAADNEQFF.

The chain uses TRBV11-1 and TRBJ2-5, with a tentative D call TRBD2 (6 bases). Between the trimmed V and J ends, which lost 5 bases and 5 bases, there was a span of 18 bases. Per the germline V gene, CDR1 is SGHAT and CDR2 is FQDESV (reference sequence). The CDR3 sequence is 15 residues long. The CDR3 DNA reads TGTGCCAGCAGCGCCGGGGTAGCGGCGGTGGAGACCCAGTACTTC. This translates into CASSAGVAAVETQYF.

V is TRBV11-2 and J is TRBJ1-2, with D perhaps TRBD1 (6 bases). Trimming pared 1 base from V and 6 bases from J, leaving 15 bases between. Germline V gives CDR1 SGHAT, CDR2 FQNNGV. The CDR3 runs to 15 residues. CDR3 amino acids: CASSLVAGALDGYTF. The CDR3 DNA reads as TGTGCCAGCAGCTTAGTGGCGGGGGCTTTAGATGGCTACACCTTC.

The genes are TRBV7-9 and TRBJ2-3; D not certain. Germline V gene sequence: CDR1 SEHNR, CDR2 FQNEAQ (reference sequence). Trimming pared 3 bases from V and 1 base from J, leaving 8 bases between. This CDR3 spans 14 amino acids. The CDR3 DNA is TGTGCCAGCAGCTTGCGTTCGGGCACAGATACGCAGTATTTT. It encodes CASSLRSGTDTQYF.

In its sample, this clone was seen a few times. This chain uses TRBV24-1 with TRBJ2-7; D gene unclear. This CDR3 has 14 residues. With 8 bases removed from V and 2 bases from J, the gap between germline ends came to 15 bases. The germline gives CDR1 KGHDR, CDR2 SFDVKD. The CDR3 sequence is CATTKKDIPYEQYF. CDR3 sequence (DNA): TGTGCCACCACCAAAAAAGACATCCCCTACGAGCAGTACTTC.

This sequence joins TRBV7-3 and TRBJ2-3, with D tentatively TRBD2 (6 bases). CDR1 and CDR2 from the germline V gene are SGHTA and FQGTGA. CDR3 size: 14 residues. Between the trimmed V and J ends, which lost 1 base and 11 bases, there was a span of 16 bases. This CDR3 is CASSLSGTGDGQYF. DNA for the CDR3: TGTGCCAGCAGCTTAAGCGGGACGGGCGATGGGCAGTATTTT.

This chain links TRBV7-9 with TRBJ2-5; 7 nucleotides match TRBD2. With V trimmed by 4 bases and J by 5 bases, 10 bases remained unmatched. This CDR3 contains 15 residues. The germline V gene encodes CDR1 SEHNR and CDR2 FQNEAQ (reference sequence). The CDR3 reads CASSSGGRSQETQYF. The CDR3 bases are TGTGCCAGCAGCTCCGGCGGGAGATCGCAGGAGACCCAGTACTTC.

This chain uses TRBV28 with TRBJ1-2, with TRBD1 matching over 11 bases. The V segment lost 5 bases and the J segment 8 bases; nucleotides outside the gene matches: 16. Germline lookup yields CDR1 MDHEN and CDR2 SYDVKM. CDR3 length equals 17 residues. CDR3 DNA: TGTGCCAGCAGTGTCCCCGGGACAGGGGGACTAAATCAAGGCTACACCTTC. Translation: CASSVPGTGGLNQGYTF.

The chain carries TRBV4-1 and TRBJ2-7; 7 bases are a match to TRBD2. The CDR3 consists of 15 residues. V gave up 1 base and J gave up 3 bases; unmatched junction bases: 6. CDR1 is MGHRA and CDR2 is YSYEKL in the germline V gene. Written as DNA, the CDR3 is TGCGCCAGCAGCCAAGTTACCGGGACTATCTACGAGCAGTACTTC. This encodes CASSQVTGTIYEQYF.

The CDR3 protein is CASSEYGRAGGEQFF. CDR3 bases: TGTGCCAGCAGTGAATACGGGAGGGCCGGTGGTGAGCAGTTCTTC. The chain carries TRBV25-1 and TRBJ2-1; 8 bases map to TRBD2. The CDR3 covers 15 residues. Germline CDR1 and CDR2: MGHDK and SYGVNS. J gave up 9 bases and V 0 bases, and 7 bases lay outside the gene matches. Complete variable domain (other parts from reference TRBV25-1 and TRBJ2-1): EADIYQTPRYLVIGTGKKITLECSQTMGHDKMYWYQQDPGMELHLIHYSYGVNSTEKGDLSSESTVSRIRTEHFPLTLESARPSHTSQYLCASSEYGRAGGEQFFGPGTRLTVL.

This clone occurred once. The V gene is TRBV30, the J gene TRBJ2-7, with 8 positions matching TRBD2. Looked up from germline, CDR1 is GTSNPN and CDR2 is SVGIG (reference sequence). This CDR3 spans 16 amino acids. V lost 2 bases and J lost 0; bases outside the gene matches: 9. CDR3: CAWSPLGGASSYEQYF. CDR3 DNA: TGTGCCTGGAGTCCCCTCGGGGGGGCGAGCTCCTACGAGCAGTACTTC.

The chain combines TRBV6-5 with TRBJ2-1; possible D gene TRBD2, 6 bases. The ends were cut back, 5 bases at V and 9 bases at J, with 11 bases in the middle. Germline loops: CDR1 MNHEY, CDR2 SVGAGI. The CDR3 sequence is 12 residues long. The CDR3 nucleotides read TGTGCCAGCAGTCGACTGACTAGTGAGCAGTTCTTC. Its protein is CASSRLTSEQFF.

The rearrangement uses TRBV19 and TRBJ2-7; TRBD1 is a possible D gene (5 bases). The CDR3 has 14 amino acids. Germline V gene lookup returns CDR1 LNHDA and CDR2 SQIVND (reference sequence). Trimming removed 4 bases at V and 2 bases at J, with 12 bases between. The chain's CDR3 is CASSSVGHTYEQYF. In DNA, the CDR3 is TGTGCCAGTAGTAGCGTGGGGCATACCTACGAGCAGTACTTC.

The rearrangement joins TRBV3-1 (or the pseudogene TRBV3-2) to TRBJ2-7; 7 bases map to TRBD1. Germline CDR1 LGHDT, CDR2 YNNKEL (reference sequence). V trimming: 3 bases; J trimming: 2 bases; junction bases outside the gene matches: 10. CDR3 size: 16 residues. The chain's CDR3 is CASSHPSGQLTYEQYF. As DNA, the CDR3 is TGTGCCAGCAGCCACCCTTCGGGACAGTTAACCTACGAGCAGTACTTC.